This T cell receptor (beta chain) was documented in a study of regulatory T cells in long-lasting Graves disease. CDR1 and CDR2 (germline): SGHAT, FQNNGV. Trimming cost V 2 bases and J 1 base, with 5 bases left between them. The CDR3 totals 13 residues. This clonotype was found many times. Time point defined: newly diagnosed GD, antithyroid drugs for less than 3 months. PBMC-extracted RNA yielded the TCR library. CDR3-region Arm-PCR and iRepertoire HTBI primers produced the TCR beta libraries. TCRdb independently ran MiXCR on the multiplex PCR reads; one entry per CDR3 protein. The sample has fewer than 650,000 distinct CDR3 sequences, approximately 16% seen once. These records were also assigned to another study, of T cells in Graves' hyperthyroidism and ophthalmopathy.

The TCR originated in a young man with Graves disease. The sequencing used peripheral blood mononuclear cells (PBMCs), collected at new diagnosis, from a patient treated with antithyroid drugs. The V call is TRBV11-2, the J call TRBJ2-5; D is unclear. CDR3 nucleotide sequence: TGTGCCAGCAGCTTACACCGCCAAGAGACCCAGTACTTC. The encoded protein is CASSLHRQETQYF.